Sequencing of this TCR beta chain was carried out in a study of synovial regulatory T cells in juvenile arthritis (dated by TCRdb to the mid-2010s). Some background on the complete study: Among sequenced patients, a few were therapy-naive, one received methotrexate plus infliximab, several received methotrexate, and one had no treatment information. TCRbeta CDR3 repertoires of blood iaTreg cells, other blood Treg cells and synovial fluid Treg cells from matched patient samples were compared in the study. TCR repertoire comparisons included Treg and Teff subsets from about a dozen JIA patients with active disease. Although effector T cell subsets in the cohort were also sequenced for comparisons, the Treg dataset on its own covers only blood and synovial fluid Treg cells. Study-wide conclusions, independent of this receptor: Synovial Treg cells shared more CDR3 sequences with iaTreg cells than with other blood Treg cells, and Chao-Jaccard similarity confirmed that synovial Treg cells were more closely related to iaTreg cells. TCR diversity was lower in blood iaTreg cells than in other blood Treg cells, which is consistent with antigen-driven expansion. iaTreg TCR repertoires were found to be largely private across patients and to partially overlap with synovial Teff and blood CPL repertoires.

Libraries were constructed by the immunoSEQ multiplex PCR assay. Adaptive Biotechnologies carried out the TCRbeta CDR3 sequencing. The authors' pipeline ran thus. To assess repertoire similarity, the researchers used the Chao-modified Jaccard index along with median clonotype overlap taken from 200 random subsamples at equal sample size. Similarity analyses used either productive nucleotide sequences or in silico-translated amino acid sequences. Hierarchical clustering with single linkage and t-SNE based on Chao-modified Jaccard distances were applied for the comparison of repertoires. Repertoire diversity was assessed with the Renyi index over a range of alpha values after the sample sizes were normalised. TCRdb obtained this table from immuneACCESS and retained in-frame rearrangements with V and J assigned. These tables miss some clones; where compared with another copy, unresolved V genes account for less than half of the shortfall, and the remainder is unexplained. Clone size and V and J calls were adopted from that table, with D and trimming inferred from the DNA. The sample's records list roughly 9,200 clones. The ten biggest clones cover about 1.1% of the sample.

The CDR3 starts with the cysteine, ends with the phenylalanine, and has 12 residues. No DNA is recorded. Taken from the germline V gene, the CDR1 and CDR2 loops are MDHEN and SYDVKM. Comment on this clone: There is no known antigen for this receptor.

TCR repertoire donors were about 11 juvenile idiopathic arthritis patients with active disease who had not reached inactive disease, 3 polyarticular and 8 oligoarticular. The TCR-sequenced patients had a median age of around 12 years (range 2.4-22.9) and median disease duration of about seven years (range 0.2-19.1). Samples for TCR repertoire analysis came from two centres in Italy. Peripheral blood mononuclear cells were isolated by Histopaque-1077 density gradient and cryopreserved in around 90% FCS with about 10% DMSO. The sequence joins TRBV28 to TRBJ1-2. Input material: Treg cells from blood. The cell subset or site label, read with the paper, signifies: remaining (HLA-DR-negative) circulating blood Treg cells. The sequence was collected from a donor aged 2-30 years with juvenile idiopathic arthritis. The CDR3 amino acid sequence is: CASSLSGSGYTF.